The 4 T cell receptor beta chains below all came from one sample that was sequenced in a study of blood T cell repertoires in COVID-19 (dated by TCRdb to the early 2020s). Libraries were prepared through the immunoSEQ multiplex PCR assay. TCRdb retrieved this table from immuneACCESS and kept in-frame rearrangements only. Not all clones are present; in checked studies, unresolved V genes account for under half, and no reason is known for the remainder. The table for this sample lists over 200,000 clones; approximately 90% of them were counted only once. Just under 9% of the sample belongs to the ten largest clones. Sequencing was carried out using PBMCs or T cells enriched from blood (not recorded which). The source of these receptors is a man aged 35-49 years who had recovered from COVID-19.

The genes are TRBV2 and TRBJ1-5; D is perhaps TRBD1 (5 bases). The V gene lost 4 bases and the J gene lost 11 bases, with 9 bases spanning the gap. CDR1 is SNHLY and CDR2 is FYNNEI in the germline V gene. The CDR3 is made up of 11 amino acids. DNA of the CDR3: TGTGCCAGCAGTGGGGGGGGAGCCCAGCATTTT. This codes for CASSGGGAQHF.

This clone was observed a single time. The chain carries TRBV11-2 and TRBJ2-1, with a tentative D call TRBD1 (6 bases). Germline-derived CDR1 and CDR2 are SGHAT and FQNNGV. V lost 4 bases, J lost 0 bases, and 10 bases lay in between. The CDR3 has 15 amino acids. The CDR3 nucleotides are TGTGCCAGCAGCTACAGGGTAAACTCCTACAATGAGCAGTTCTTC. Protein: CASSYRVNSYNEQFF.

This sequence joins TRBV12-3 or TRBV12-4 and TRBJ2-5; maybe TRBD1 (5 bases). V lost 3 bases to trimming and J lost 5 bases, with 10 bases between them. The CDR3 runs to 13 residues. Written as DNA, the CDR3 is TGTGCCAGCAGTTTCAGGGTCCCCGAGACCCAGTACTTC. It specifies CASSFRVPETQYF.

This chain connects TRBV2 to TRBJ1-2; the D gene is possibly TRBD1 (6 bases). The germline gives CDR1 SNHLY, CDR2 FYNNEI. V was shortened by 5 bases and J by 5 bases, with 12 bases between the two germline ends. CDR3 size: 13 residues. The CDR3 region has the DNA TGTGCCAGCAGTTTAAGGGGGTGGTATGGCTACACCTTC. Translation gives CASSLRGWYGYTF.